What follows are 16 T cell receptor beta chains derived from one specimen sequenced in a study of shared T cell receptors in the human thymus. Produced via immunoSEQ multiplex PCR; TCRdb's table is partial and in-frame only. Altogether under 700,000 clones are present, approximately 80% being singletons, with the ten largest covering 0.013%. These data were also reused for a study on human thymus T cells.

Sequencing input: thymocytes. These receptor sequences come from a boy under three years old with a congenital heart defect.

The chain combines TRBV5-1 with TRBJ2-1, with D perhaps matching TRBD2 (7 bases). V was shortened by 5 bases and J by 5 bases, with 17 bases between the two germline ends. The CDR3 covers 15 residues. The germline CDR1 and CDR2 sequences are SGHRS and YFSETQ. This chain's CDR3 is CASRNRGAWDNEQFF. CDR3 nucleotides: TGCGCCAGCAGAAACCGGGGGGCTTGGGACAATGAGCAGTTCTTC.

V is TRBV10-3 and J is TRBJ2-1, with D perhaps matching TRBD1 (6 bases). This CDR3 region has 16 residues. V shed 4 bases and J shed 2 bases, with 15 bases lying between them. CDR1 is ENHRY and CDR2 is SYGVKD in the germline V gene. DNA for the CDR3: TGTGCCATCAGTGCCCCGGACAGCCGCCCCTACAATGAGCAGTTCTTC. Translation: CAISAPDSRPYNEQFF.

The J gene is TRBJ2-3, the V gene TRBV30; 7 bases agree with TRBD1. J was trimmed by 1 base and V by 5 bases; bases with no gene match: 15. Germline assignment: CDR1 GTSNPN and CDR2 SVGIG (reference sequence). The CDR3 has 17 residues. This chain's CDR3 is CAWGDQTGDIGTDTQYF. In DNA form, the CDR3 reads TGTGCCTGGGGGGACCAAACAGGGGACATCGGCACAGATACGCAGTATTTT.

The chain links TRBV28 to TRBJ2-7; 11 bases fit TRBD2. The germline CDR1 and CDR2 sequences are MDHEN and SYDVKM. The CDR3 contains 13 residues. The V gene end was trimmed by 5 bases and the J gene end by 11 bases; junction bases not matched to a gene: 8. Here the CDR3 reads CASSRLAGGFEYF. DNA for the CDR3: TGTGCCAGCAGTCGGCTAGCGGGAGGTTTTGAGTACTTC.

This chain uses TRBV9 with TRBJ2-5; 13 bases line up with TRBD2. The CDR3 runs 18 residues. The germline CDR1 and CDR2 sequences are SGDLS and YYNGEE. Unmatched junction bases numbered 9, after V lost 3 bases and J lost 1 base. The CDR3 bases are TGTGCCAGCAGCGCCGAACCACTAGCGGGAGGGCTCCAAGAGACCCAGTACTTC. This gives the protein CASSAEPLAGGLQETQYF.

The chain combines TRBV4-3 with TRBJ2-7, with TRBD2 matching over 8 bases. From germline, CDR1 is LGHNA and CDR2 YSLEER. CDR3 length: 18 amino acids. V lost 1 base and J lost 3; bases outside the gene matches: 14. The CDR3 is CASSQGRWPGGDHYEQYF. CDR3 DNA: TGCGCCAGCAGCCAAGGAAGGTGGCCGGGGGGGGATCACTACGAGCAGTACTTC.

A few counts support this clone. In DNA, the CDR3 is TGTGCCAGCAGCCCCCCGGACTACTCCTACGAGCAGTACTTC. Residues: CASSPPDYSYEQYF. V usage is TRBV7-2 and J usage is TRBJ2-7; possible D gene TRBD2, 6 bases. V was pared by 5 bases and J by 0 bases, with 11 bases between. Germline CDR1 reads SGHTA; CDR2 reads FQGNSA. There are 14 residues in the CDR3.

This rearrangement joins TRBV7-2 to TRBJ2-3; 12 bases map to TRBD2. The CDR3 spans 18 residues. Germline loops: CDR1 SGHTA, CDR2 FQGNSA. With 1 base clipped from V and 3 bases from J, the junction kept 8 bases outside the gene matches. The CDR3 reads CASSLDPRLAGATDTQYF. The CDR3 bases are TGTGCCAGCAGCTTAGATCCCCGACTAGCGGGAGCAACAGATACGCAGTATTTT.

The chain carries TRBV27 and TRBJ1-4; weak D call: TRBD1 (6 bases). The ends were cut back, 4 bases at V and 4 bases at J, with 10 bases in the middle. This CDR3 is built from 14 residues. CDR1 and CDR2 from the germline V gene are MNHEY and SMNVEV (reference sequence). The CDR3 sequence: CASSSGEGNEKLFF. In nucleotides, the CDR3 is TGTGCCAGCAGTTCAGGGGAGGGTAATGAAAAACTGTTTTTT.

This clone has a single count. The rearrangement uses TRBV2 and TRBJ1-3; D is perhaps TRBD1 (6 bases). The CDR3 totals 13 residues. Germline assignment: CDR1 SNHLY and CDR2 FYNNEI. The ends were cut back, 6 bases at V and 4 bases at J, with 10 bases in the middle. This CDR3 reads CASRRGKGNTIYF. CDR3 bases: TGTGCCAGCAGGAGGGGGAAAGGAAACACCATATATTTT.

This chain uses TRBV7-6 with TRBJ2-2; D is possibly TRBD1 (5 bases). V lost 6 bases and J 3 bases, leaving 14 bases between the germline ends. Germline lookup yields CDR1 SGHVS and CDR2 FNYEAQ. This CDR3 spans 15 amino acids. The CDR3 reads CASSLQGWDTGELFF. The CDR3 DNA is TGTGCCAGCAGTCTCCAGGGATGGGACACCGGGGAGCTGTTTTTT.

The chain recombines TRBV7-6 with TRBJ2-7; TRBD2 agrees at 8 bases. The CDR3 is made up of 18 amino acids. J lost 4 bases, V lost 1 base, and 15 bases had no gene match. Germline V lookup: CDR1 SGHVS, CDR2 FNYEAQ. CDR3 coding DNA: TGTGCCAGCAGCTTAGAAGAGCGGGAGAAGGGTTCCGCGTACGAGCAGTACTTC. Protein product: CASSLEEREKGSAYEQYF. Full variable domain (outside the CDR3, taken from reference TRBV7-6 and TRBJ2-7): GAGVSQSPRYKVTKRGQDVALRCDPISGHVSLYWYRQALGQGPEFLTYFNYEAQQDKSGLPNDRFSAERPEGSISTLTIQRTEQRDSAMYRCASSLEEREKGSAYEQYFGPGTRLTVT.

This chain links TRBV30 with TRBJ2-3, with D possibly being TRBD2 (6 bases). Germline CDR1 is GTSNPN and CDR2 is SVGIG (reference sequence). The CDR3 has 18 amino acids. Deletions cut 0 bases from V and 4 bases from J, with 23 bases between. The CDR3 sequence is CAWSVISQRADMADTQYF. CDR3 DNA: TGTGCCTGGAGTGTTATTTCGCAGCGGGCCGACATGGCAGATACGCAGTATTTT.

The chain joins TRBV9 to TRBJ2-1; 8 bases line up with TRBD2. Germline V CDR1 and CDR2: SGDLS, YYNGEE. V lost 0 bases, J lost 9 bases, and 17 bases stayed unmatched. This CDR3 is built from 18 residues. CDR3 nucleotides: TGTGCCAGCAGCGTAGGCGCGGCTAATCGGGAGGGACACGGTGAGCAGTTCTTC. Protein product: CASSVGAANREGHGEQFF.

The chain carries TRBV4-3 and TRBJ2-5, with 7 bases identical to TRBD2. CDR3 length: 15 amino acids. CDR1 LGHNA and CDR2 YSLEER come from the germline V gene. J was trimmed by 2 bases and V by 3 bases; bases with no gene match: 6. Here the CDR3 DNA reads TGCGCCAGCAGCCAGGGCGGGAGAGATCAAGAGACCCAGTACTTC. Translation gives CASSQGGRDQETQYF.

The chain joins TRBV11-3 to TRBJ2-3, with D perhaps TRBD2 (5 bases). Germline V gene data show CDR1 as SGHNT and CDR2 as YENEEA. This CDR3 region has 14 residues. V dropped 7 bases and J dropped 2 bases, with 13 bases sitting between them. This CDR3 reads CASTEGGSTDTQYF. The CDR3 nucleotides are TGTGCCAGCACCGAAGGAGGTTCCACAGATACGCAGTATTTT.